Given below is one TCR beta chain in context. This entry is derived from a study of siplizumab effects on memory and regulatory T cells. Measured with immunoSEQ multiplex PCR; TCRdb has only the in-frame clones, and not every one. Counted here are about 110,000 clones, 90% to 95% occurring once; the ten biggest clones make up under 0.75%. The sequenced sample was Tregs sorted from blood. The receptor's source is a human donor in good health.

CDR3 residues: CASTLQGYQETQYF. DNA of the CDR3: TGTGCCAGCACCCTACAGGGCTACCAAGAGACCCAGTACTTC. The rearrangement uses TRBV5-6 and TRBJ2-5; tentative D call: TRBD1 (6 bases). The CDR3 is made up of 14 amino acids. Trimming removed 6 bases at V and 0 bases at J, with 12 bases between. Germline assignment: CDR1 SGHDT and CDR2 YYEEEE. The full variable domain, in which reference TRBV5-6 and TRBJ2-5 provide the parts outside the CDR3, is DAGVTQSPTHLIKTRGQQVTLRCSPKSGHDTVSWYQQALGQGPQFIFQYYEEEERQRGNFPDRFSGHQFPNYSSELNVNALLLGDSALYLCASTLQGYQETQYFGPGTRLLVL.